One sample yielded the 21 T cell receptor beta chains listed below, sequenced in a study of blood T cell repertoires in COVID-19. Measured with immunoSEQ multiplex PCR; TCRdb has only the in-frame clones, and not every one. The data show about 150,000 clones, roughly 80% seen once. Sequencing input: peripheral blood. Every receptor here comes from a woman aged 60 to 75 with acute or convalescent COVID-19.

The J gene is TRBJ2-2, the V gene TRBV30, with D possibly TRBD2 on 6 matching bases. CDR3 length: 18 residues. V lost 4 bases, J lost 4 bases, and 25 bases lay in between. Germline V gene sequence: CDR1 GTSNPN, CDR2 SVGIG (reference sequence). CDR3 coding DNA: TGTGCCTGGATTTGGCACCCGACAGCGCTAGCGAGCACCGGGGAGCTGTTTTTT. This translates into CAWIWHPTALASTGELFF.

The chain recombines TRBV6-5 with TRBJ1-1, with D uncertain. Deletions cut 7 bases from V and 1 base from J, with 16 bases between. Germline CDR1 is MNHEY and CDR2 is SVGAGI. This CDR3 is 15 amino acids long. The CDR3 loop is CASKERRRSNTEAFF. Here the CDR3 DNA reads TGTGCCAGCAAAGAAAGGAGGCGATCGAACACTGAAGCTTTCTTT.

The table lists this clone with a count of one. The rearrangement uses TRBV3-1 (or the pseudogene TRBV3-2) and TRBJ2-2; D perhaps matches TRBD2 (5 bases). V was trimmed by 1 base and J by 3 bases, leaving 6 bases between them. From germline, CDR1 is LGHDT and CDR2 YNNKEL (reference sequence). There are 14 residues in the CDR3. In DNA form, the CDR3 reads TGTGCCAGCAGCCAAGGGGAGTACACCGGGGAGCTGTTTTTT. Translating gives CASSQGEYTGELFF.

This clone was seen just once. CDR3 region: CASSTGGFTDTQYF. The DNA of the CDR3 is TGTGCCAGCAGCACTGGGGGCTTCACAGATACGCAGTATTTT. This sequence joins TRBV7-8 and TRBJ2-3, with D possibly being TRBD1 (6 bases). Trimming stripped 5 bases from V and 2 bases from J, with 11 bases between. The CDR3 is 14 residues long. CDR1 and CDR2 (germline): SGHVS, FQNEAQ. Full variable domain (remainder filled in from reference TRBV7-8 and TRBJ2-3): GAGVSQSPRYKVAKRGQDVALRCDPISGHVSLFWYQQALGQGPEFLTYFQNEAQLDKSGLPSDRFFAERPEGSVSTLKIQRTQQEDSAVYLCASSTGGFTDTQYFGPGTRLTVL.

This CDR3 is CASSPRDRTTDTQYF. CDR3 DNA: TGTGCCAGCAGCCCAAGGGACAGGACCACAGATACGCAGTATTTT. V usage is TRBV7-9 and J usage is TRBJ2-3; 8 bases are shared with TRBD1. The V gene end was trimmed by 5 bases and the J gene end by 2 bases; junction bases not matched to a gene: 6. The V gene's germline CDR1 is SEHNR and CDR2 FQNEAQ (reference sequence). The CDR3 runs 15 residues.

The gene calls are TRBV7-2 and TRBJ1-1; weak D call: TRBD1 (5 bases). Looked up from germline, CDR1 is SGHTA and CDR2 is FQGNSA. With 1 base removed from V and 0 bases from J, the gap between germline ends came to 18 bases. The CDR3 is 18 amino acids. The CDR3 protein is CASSLEGWAGPLNTEAFF. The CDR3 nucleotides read TGTGCCAGCAGCTTAGAGGGGTGGGCAGGGCCCTTGAACACTGAAGCTTTCTTT.

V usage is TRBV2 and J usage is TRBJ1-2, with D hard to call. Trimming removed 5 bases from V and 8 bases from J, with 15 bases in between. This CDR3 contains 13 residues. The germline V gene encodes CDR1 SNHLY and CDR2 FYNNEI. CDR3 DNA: TGTGCCAGCAGTTGGTCGCGAGAGAGCGGCTACACCTTC. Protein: CASSWSRESGYTF.

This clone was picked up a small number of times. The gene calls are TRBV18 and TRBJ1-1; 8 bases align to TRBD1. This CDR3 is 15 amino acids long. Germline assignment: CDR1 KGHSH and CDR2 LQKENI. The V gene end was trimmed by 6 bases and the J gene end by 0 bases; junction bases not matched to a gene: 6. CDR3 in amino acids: CASSQGAAMNTEAFF. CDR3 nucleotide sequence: TGTGCCAGCTCCCAGGGGGCAGCCATGAACACTGAAGCTTTCTTT.

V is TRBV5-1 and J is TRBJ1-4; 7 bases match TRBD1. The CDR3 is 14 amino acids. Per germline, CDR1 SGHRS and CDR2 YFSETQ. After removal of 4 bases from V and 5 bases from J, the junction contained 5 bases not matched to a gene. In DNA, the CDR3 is TGCGCCAGCAGCCTCGGGACAGAGAATGAAAAACTGTTTTTT. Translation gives CASSLGTENEKLFF.

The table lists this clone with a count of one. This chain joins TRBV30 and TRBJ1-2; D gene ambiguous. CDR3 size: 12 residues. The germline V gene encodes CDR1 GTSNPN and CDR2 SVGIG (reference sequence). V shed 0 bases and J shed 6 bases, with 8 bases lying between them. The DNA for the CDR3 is TGTGCCTGGAGTGTACTAACTAATGGCTACACCTTC. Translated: CAWSVLTNGYTF.

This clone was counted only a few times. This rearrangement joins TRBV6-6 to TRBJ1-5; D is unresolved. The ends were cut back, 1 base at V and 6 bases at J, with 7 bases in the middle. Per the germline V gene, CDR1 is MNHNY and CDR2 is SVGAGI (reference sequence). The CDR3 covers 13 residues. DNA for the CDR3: TGTGCCAGCAGTTACTTAGGCGGTCAGCCCCAGCATTTT. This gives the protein CASSYLGGQPQHF.

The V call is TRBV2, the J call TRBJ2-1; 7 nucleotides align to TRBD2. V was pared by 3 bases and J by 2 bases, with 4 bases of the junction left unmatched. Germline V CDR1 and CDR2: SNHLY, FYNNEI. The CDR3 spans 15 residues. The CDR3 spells CASSEGGFAYNEQFF. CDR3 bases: TGTGCCAGCAGTGAGGGGGGGTTCGCCTACAATGAGCAGTTCTTC.

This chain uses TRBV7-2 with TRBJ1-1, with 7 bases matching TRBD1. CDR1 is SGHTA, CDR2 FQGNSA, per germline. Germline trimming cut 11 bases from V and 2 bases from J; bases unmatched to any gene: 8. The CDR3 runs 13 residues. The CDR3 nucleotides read TGTGCCTGCGGGGACAGCGGTAACACTGAAGCTTTCTTT. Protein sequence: CACGDSGNTEAFF.

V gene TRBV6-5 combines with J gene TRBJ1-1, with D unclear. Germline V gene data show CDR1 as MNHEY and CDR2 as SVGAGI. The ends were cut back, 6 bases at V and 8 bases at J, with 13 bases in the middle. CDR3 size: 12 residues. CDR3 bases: TGTGCCAGCAGATTATGGCCAGGAGAAGCTTTCTTT. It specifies CASRLWPGEAFF.

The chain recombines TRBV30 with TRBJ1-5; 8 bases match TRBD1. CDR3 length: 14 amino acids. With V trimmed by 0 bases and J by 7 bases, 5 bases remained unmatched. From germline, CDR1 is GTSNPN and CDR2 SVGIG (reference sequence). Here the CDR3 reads CAWSVAGGRQPQHF. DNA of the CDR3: TGTGCCTGGAGTGTAGCAGGGGGCCGCCAGCCCCAGCATTTT.

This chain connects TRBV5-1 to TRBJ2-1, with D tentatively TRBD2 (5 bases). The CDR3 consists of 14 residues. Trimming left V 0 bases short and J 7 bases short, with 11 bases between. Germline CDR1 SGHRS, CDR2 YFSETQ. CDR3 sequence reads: CASSLAPPGNEQFF. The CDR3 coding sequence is TGCGCCAGCAGCTTGGCCCCGCCGGGAAATGAGCAGTTCTTC.

In DNA, the CDR3 is TGTGCCAGCCACAGGGGGCTCACTGAAGCTTTCTTT. Translation: CASHRGLTEAFF. The chain is built from TRBV19 and TRBJ1-1; TRBD1 matches at 9 bases. Germline CDR1 reads LNHDA; CDR2 reads SQIVND (reference sequence). There are 12 residues in the CDR3. Trimming at V came to 9 bases and at J to 4 bases, leaving 3 bases not matched to a gene.

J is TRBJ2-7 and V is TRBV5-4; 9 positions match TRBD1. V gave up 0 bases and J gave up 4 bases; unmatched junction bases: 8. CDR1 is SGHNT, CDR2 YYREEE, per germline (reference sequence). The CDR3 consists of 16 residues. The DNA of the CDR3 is TGTGCCAGCAGCTTGGGAGGAACCGGGACAGGGTACGAGCAGTACTTC. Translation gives CASSLGGTGTGYEQYF.

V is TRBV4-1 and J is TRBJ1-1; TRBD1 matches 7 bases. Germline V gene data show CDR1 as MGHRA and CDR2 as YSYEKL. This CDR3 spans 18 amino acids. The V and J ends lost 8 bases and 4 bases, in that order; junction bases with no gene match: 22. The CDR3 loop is CASSQTWTGHLGVTEAFF. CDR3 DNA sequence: TGCGCCAGCTCCCAAACCTGGACAGGACACCTCGGGGTCACTGAAGCTTTCTTT.

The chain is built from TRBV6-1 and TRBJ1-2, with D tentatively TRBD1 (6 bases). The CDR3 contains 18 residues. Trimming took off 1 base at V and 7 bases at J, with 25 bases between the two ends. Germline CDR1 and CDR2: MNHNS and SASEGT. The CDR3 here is CASSEEGTGTILLSGYTF. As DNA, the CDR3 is TGTGCCAGCAGTGAAGAAGGGACCGGGACAATCCTCTTAAGTGGCTACACCTTC.

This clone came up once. CDR3 sequence: CASSRTSGGREQYF. CDR3 in DNA: TGTGCCAGCAGCCGGACTAGCGGGGGTCGGGAGCAGTACTTC. This chain links TRBV11-2 with TRBJ2-7, with 13 bases that match TRBD2. CDR3 length: 14 residues. In germline, CDR1 is SGHAT, CDR2 FQNNGV. Germline trimming cut 5 bases from V and 7 bases from J; bases unmatched to any gene: 5.